Below are 3 T cell receptor beta chains sequenced from a single sample in a study of monozygotic twins with inflammatory bowel disease. Reprocessing the 5' RACE reads, TCRdb reports a single entry for every CDR3 protein and omits DNA. Its listing shows around 410,000 distinct CDR3 sequences. The material sequenced was blood. The receptors shown here come from a human donor with ulcerative colitis or Crohn's disease, or a healthy co-twin of an affected twin (not recorded which).

J is TRBJ1-2 and V is TRBV12-3 or TRBV12-4; the D call from TCRdb, TRBD1, cannot be confirmed without DNA. This CDR3 has 14 amino acids. This CDR3 is CASSIQGGAKGYTF.

This rearrangement joins TRBV7-9 to TRBJ2-1; TCRdb's D gene call, TRBD1, goes unchecked for lack of DNA. Germline V lookup: CDR1 SEHNR, CDR2 FQNEAQ (reference sequence). The CDR3 length is 15 residues. The CDR3 is CASEGGGESYNEQFF.

The chain combines TRBV7-9 with TRBJ1-2; as DNA is missing, the TRBD1 call by TCRdb cannot be tested. The V gene's germline CDR1 is SEHNR and CDR2 FQNEAQ (reference sequence). This CDR3 has 13 residues. CDR3 sequence: CASSLQGEEGYTF.